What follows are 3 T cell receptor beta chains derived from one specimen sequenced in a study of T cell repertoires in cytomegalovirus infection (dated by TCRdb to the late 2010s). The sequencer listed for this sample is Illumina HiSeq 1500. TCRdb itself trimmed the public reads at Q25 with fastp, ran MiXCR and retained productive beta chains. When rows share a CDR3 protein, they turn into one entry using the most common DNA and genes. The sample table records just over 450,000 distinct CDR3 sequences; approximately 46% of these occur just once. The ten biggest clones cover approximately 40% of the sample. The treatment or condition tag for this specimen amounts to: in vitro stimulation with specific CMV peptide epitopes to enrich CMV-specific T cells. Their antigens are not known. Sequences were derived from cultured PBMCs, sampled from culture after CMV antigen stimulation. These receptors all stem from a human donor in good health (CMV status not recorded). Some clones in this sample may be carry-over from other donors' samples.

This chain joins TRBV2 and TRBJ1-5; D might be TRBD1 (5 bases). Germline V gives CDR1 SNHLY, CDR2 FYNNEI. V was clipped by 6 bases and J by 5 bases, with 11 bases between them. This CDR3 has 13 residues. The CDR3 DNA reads TGTGCCAGCAGGCAGGGTGCCCATCAGCCCCAGCATTTT. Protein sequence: CASRQGAHQPQHF. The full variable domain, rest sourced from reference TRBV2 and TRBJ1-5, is EPEVTQTPSHQVTQMGQEVILRCVPISNHLYFYWYRQILGQKVEFLVSFYNNEISEKSEIFDDQFSVERPDGSNFTLKIRSTKLEDSAMYFCASRQGAHQPQHFGDGTRLSIL.

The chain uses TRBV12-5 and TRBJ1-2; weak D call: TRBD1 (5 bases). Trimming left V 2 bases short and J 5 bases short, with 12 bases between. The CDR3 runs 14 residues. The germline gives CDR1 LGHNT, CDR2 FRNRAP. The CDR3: CASGLSPDIYGYTF. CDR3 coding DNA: TGTGCTAGTGGTTTGTCTCCGGACATTTATGGCTACACCTTC.

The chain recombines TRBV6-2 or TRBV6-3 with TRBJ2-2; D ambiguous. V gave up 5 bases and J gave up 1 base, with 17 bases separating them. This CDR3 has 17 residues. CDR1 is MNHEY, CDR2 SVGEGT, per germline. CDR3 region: CASSPLKLGGNTGELFF. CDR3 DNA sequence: TGTGCCAGCAGTCCCCTGAAGTTGGGTGGGAACACCGGGGAGCTGTTTTTT.